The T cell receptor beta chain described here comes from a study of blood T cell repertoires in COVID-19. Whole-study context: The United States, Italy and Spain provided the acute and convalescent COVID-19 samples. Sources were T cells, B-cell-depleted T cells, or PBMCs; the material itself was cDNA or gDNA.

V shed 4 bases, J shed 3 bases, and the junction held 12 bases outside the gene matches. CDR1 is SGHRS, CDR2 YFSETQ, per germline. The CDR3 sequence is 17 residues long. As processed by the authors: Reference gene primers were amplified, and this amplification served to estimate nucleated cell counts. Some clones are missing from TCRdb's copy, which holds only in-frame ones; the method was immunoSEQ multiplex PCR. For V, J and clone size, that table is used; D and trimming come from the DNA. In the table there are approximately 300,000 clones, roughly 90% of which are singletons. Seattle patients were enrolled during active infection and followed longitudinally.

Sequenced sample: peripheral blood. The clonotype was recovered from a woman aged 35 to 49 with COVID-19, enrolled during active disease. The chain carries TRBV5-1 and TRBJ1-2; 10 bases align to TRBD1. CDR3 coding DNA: TGCGCCAGCAGCACATGGACCGGGACAGGGGCTGACTATGGCTACACCTTC. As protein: CASSTWTGTGADYGYTF.